The following is a T cell receptor (beta chain) sequence with its context. This entry belongs to a study of T-cell memory formation after mild COVID-19. In TCRdb, the 5' RACE reads were re-called with MiXCR into one record per CDR3 protein. This table has roughly 300,000 distinct CDR3 sequences, approximately 8% appearing once. Sequencing was performed on PBMCs or a T cell subset sorted from them (not recorded which). This sequence was found in a young man who had mild COVID-19 (a few samples of this study predate the infection). Cell type and time point are not known.

CDR3 nucleotide sequence: TGCGCCAGCAGGGGGGCGGGCGGGGAGCTGTTTTTT. Its protein is CASRGAGGELFF. The V and J genes are TRBV4-1 and TRBJ2-2; possible D gene TRBD1, 6 bases. V was cut by 6 bases and J by 7 bases, with 9 bases left in between. Germline CDR1 and CDR2: MGHRA and YSYEKL. The CDR3 contains 12 residues.